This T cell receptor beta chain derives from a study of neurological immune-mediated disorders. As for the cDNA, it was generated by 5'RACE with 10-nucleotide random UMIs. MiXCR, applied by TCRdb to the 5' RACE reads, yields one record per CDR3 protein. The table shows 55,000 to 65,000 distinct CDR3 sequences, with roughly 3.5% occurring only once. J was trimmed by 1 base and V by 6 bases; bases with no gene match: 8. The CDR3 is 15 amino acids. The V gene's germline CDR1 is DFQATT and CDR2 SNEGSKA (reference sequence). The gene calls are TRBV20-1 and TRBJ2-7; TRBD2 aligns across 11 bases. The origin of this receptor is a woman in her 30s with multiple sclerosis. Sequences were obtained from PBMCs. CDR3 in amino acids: CSAKSGTSGSYEQYF. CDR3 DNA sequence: TGCAGTGCCAAGTCCGGGACTAGCGGATCCTACGAGCAGTACTTC.